The 29 T cell receptor beta chains reported below all come from one sample, sequenced in a study of HIV-infected patients and healthy controls. TCRdb recomputed calls from the 5' RACE reads with MiXCR, one row per CDR3 protein. Of about 63,000 distinct CDR3 sequences listed, 16% are singletons. Sequencing was performed on CD4+ T cells from blood. The source is a human donor in good health.

The chain links TRBV9 to TRBJ2-7, with TRBD2 matching 9 bases. Germline lookup yields CDR1 SGDLS and CDR2 YYNGEE. The CDR3 totals 15 residues. V shed 4 bases, J shed 5 bases, and the junction held 10 bases outside the gene matches. This CDR3 is CASSLLGGRDHEQYF. CDR3 sequence (DNA): TGTGCCAGCAGCCTCCTGGGCGGGAGGGACCACGAGCAGTACTTC.

This clonotype turned up a few times. The gene calls are TRBV3-1 and TRBJ2-1; 8 bases fit TRBD1. The CDR3 is 14 amino acids. V gave up 3 bases and J gave up 7 bases; unmatched junction bases: 5. The germline V gene encodes CDR1 LGHDT and CDR2 YNNKEL (reference sequence). CDR3 region: CASSQHRQGNEQFF. CDR3 sequence (DNA): TGTGCCAGCAGCCAGCATAGACAGGGGAATGAGCAGTTCTTC.

This clonotype was picked up many times. The chain carries TRBV20-1 and TRBJ2-2; D possibly corresponds to TRBD2 (5 bases). Per the germline V gene, CDR1 is DFQATT and CDR2 is SNEGSKA (reference sequence). V lost 6 bases and J 4 bases, leaving 18 bases between the germline ends. CDR3 length: 15 residues. The CDR3 sequence: CSAPLWGEGTGELFF. Here the CDR3 DNA reads TGCAGTGCCCCTCTATGGGGAGAGGGCACCGGGGAGCTGTTTTTT.

V usage is TRBV29-1 and J usage is TRBJ2-7; TRBD1 matches 9 bases. Looked up from germline, CDR1 is SQVTM and CDR2 is ANQGSEA. CDR3 length: 12 residues. J lost 7 bases, V lost 3 bases, and 4 bases had no gene match. The CDR3 DNA reads as TGCAGCGTTGATACAGGGGGCAGGGAGCAGTACTTC. Amino acid sequence: CSVDTGGREQYF.

At least ten counts were recorded for this clonotype. The chain joins TRBV2 to TRBJ2-3, with D maybe TRBD1 (6 bases). There are 16 residues in the CDR3. V shed 5 bases and J shed 0 bases, with 15 bases lying between them. Germline CDR1 reads SNHLY; CDR2 reads FYNNEI. CDR3 DNA sequence: TGTGCCAGCAGTCCACAGGGTCGGGGTAGCACAGATACGCAGTATTTT. Its protein product is CASSPQGRGSTDTQYF.

In its sample, this clonotype was seen once. V is TRBV6-2 or TRBV6-3 and J is TRBJ1-2; D is uncertain. The germline CDR1 and CDR2 sequences are MNHEY and SVGEGT. The CDR3 runs to 12 residues. Between the trimmed V and J ends, which lost 6 bases and 4 bases, there was a span of 9 bases. CDR3 DNA: TGTGCCAGCAGAGAAAACTTCTATGGCTACACCTTC. As protein: CASRENFYGYTF.

The chain joins TRBV12-3 or TRBV12-4 to TRBJ2-6; 9 bases are shared with TRBD1. With V trimmed by 8 bases and J by 0 bases, 5 bases remained unmatched. This CDR3 comprises 16 residues. CDR3 sequence (DNA): TGTGCCAGCTTACAGGGGGCCCGCTCTGGGGCCAACGTCCTGACTTTC. Amino acid sequence: CASLQGARSGANVLTF.

This clonotype has a handful of counts. The V gene is TRBV7-9, the J gene TRBJ2-1, with TRBD1 as a possible D gene (7 bases). Germline CDR1 SEHNR, CDR2 FQNEAQ (reference sequence). The CDR3 totals 12 residues. The ends were cut back, 4 bases at V and 10 bases at J, with 11 bases in the middle. The CDR3, as DNA: TGTGCCAGCAGCTGGAGGGGGCTCGAGCAGTTCTTC. Amino acids: CASSWRGLEQFF.

Only a few counts were recorded for this clonotype. The chain is built from TRBV7-2 and TRBJ2-5; the D gene could be TRBD1 or TRBD2 (5 bases each). This CDR3 region has 14 residues. The V gene's germline CDR1 is SGHTA and CDR2 FQGNSA. Trimming shortened V by 0 bases and J by 9 bases, and 14 bases separated the two germline ends. This CDR3 reads CASSLAGPVGAQYF. CDR3 DNA sequence: TGTGCCAGCAGCTTAGCTGGTCCAGTGGGGGCCCAGTACTTC.

The V call is TRBV6-1, the J call TRBJ2-1; 10 bases map to TRBD2. The CDR3 sequence is 17 residues long. The junction had 14 bases not matched to a gene; V was cut back by 8 bases and J by 4 bases. The germline CDR1 and CDR2 sequences are MNHNS and SASEGT. The CDR3 region is CASALSLAGVPYNEQFF. For the CDR3, the DNA is TGTGCCAGCGCGCTCAGCCTAGCGGGAGTCCCTTACAATGAGCAGTTCTTC.

This clonotype showed up just a few times. The chain has TRBV12-5 and TRBJ2-3; 10 positions agree with TRBD2. CDR3 length: 16 residues. V trimming: 4 bases; J trimming: 2 bases; junction bases outside the gene matches: 6. Germline CDR1 reads LGHNT; CDR2 reads FRNRAP. CDR3 in DNA: TGTGCTAGTGGTTCCCCCCTAGCGGGGGACACAGATACGCAGTATTTT. Translated: CASGSPLAGDTDTQYF.

The chain joins TRBV6-2 or TRBV6-3 to TRBJ2-7; 8 nucleotides line up with TRBD2. The CDR3 sequence is 19 residues long. V lost 5 bases to trimming and J lost 4 bases; unmatched junction nucleotides: 22. CDR1 is MNHEY, CDR2 SVGEGT, per germline. CDR3 loop: CASSPRRPPSGSGPYEQYF. The CDR3 DNA sequence: TGTGCCAGCAGTCCTCGACGACCCCCCAGCGGGAGTGGTCCATACGAGCAGTACTTC.

This clonotype came up a few times. The chain employs TRBV28 and TRBJ1-2, with no clear D. Trimming shortened V by 5 bases and J by 4 bases, and 8 bases separated the two germline ends. Looked up from germline, CDR1 is MDHEN and CDR2 is SYDVKM. The length of the CDR3 is 12 residues. In DNA, the CDR3 is TGTGCCAGCAGTCGTCACAGCTATGGCTACACCTTC. It is translated as CASSRHSYGYTF.

The chain joins TRBV20-1 to TRBJ2-2, with 12 positions matching TRBD1. J gave up 4 bases and V 3 bases, and 21 bases lay outside the gene matches. Germline CDR1 and CDR2: DFQATT and SNEGSKA (reference sequence). The CDR3 covers 21 residues. The CDR3 loop reads CSARIDRLRDRGRGGTGELFF. The CDR3 DNA reads TGCAGTGCTAGGATAGACCGCCTCAGGGACAGGGGGCGCGGGGGCACCGGGGAGCTGTTTTTT.

This clonotype was recorded at least ten times. The J gene is TRBJ1-2, the V gene TRBV29-1; TRBD1 is a possible D gene (6 bases). Per the germline V gene, CDR1 is SQVTM and CDR2 is ANQGSEA. The V gene lost 7 bases and the J gene lost 4 bases, with 16 bases spanning the gap. The CDR3 has 13 residues. The CDR3 region is CSARQASLYGYTF. Here the CDR3 DNA reads TGCAGCGCCCGACAGGCTAGCCTCTATGGCTACACCTTC.

This clonotype was seen many times. V gene TRBV25-1 combines with J gene TRBJ1-2; the D gene is possibly TRBD1 (5 bases). V lost 4 bases and J lost 0, with 12 bases in between. This CDR3 comprises 15 residues. Germline values: CDR1 MGHDK, CDR2 SYGVNS. Here the CDR3 reads CASSGPTETNYGYTF. The CDR3 DNA reads TGTGCCAGCAGTGGGCCGACAGAGACTAACTATGGCTACACCTTC.

This chain joins TRBV7-2 and TRBJ2-1, with D perhaps TRBD1 (6 bases). The CDR3 has 15 amino acids. V dropped 2 bases and J dropped 4 bases, with 12 bases sitting between them. Germline CDR1 SGHTA, CDR2 FQGNSA. The chain's CDR3 is CASSLLQGLYNEQFF. The CDR3 coding sequence is TGTGCCAGCAGCTTACTACAGGGCCTATACAATGAGCAGTTCTTC. Full variable domain (rest looked up from reference TRBV7-2 and TRBJ2-1): GAGVSQSPSNKVTEKGKDVELRCDPISGHTALYWYRQSLGQGLEFLIYFQGNSAPDKSGLPSDRFSAERTGGSVSTLTIQRTQQEDSAVYLCASSLLQGLYNEQFFGPGTRLTVL.

This clonotype came up a few times. The chain couples TRBV21-1 to TRBJ2-3. TRBV21-1 is designated a pseudogene. The CDR3 spans 15 residues. The CDR3 region is CASSKSYTNTDTQYF. For the CDR3, the DNA is TGTGCCAGCAGCAAATCGTACACTAACACAGATACGCAGTATTTT.

J is TRBJ2-2 and V is TRBV30; 12 bases fit TRBD2. Germline lookup yields CDR1 GTSNPN and CDR2 SVGIG (reference sequence). The CDR3 is made up of 19 amino acids. V shed 0 bases, J shed 1 base, and the junction held 9 bases outside the gene matches. CDR3 protein: CAWSVYPTSGRRNTGELFF. Here the CDR3 DNA reads TGTGCCTGGAGTGTATACCCGACTAGCGGGAGACGGAACACCGGGGAGCTGTTTTTT. The whole variable domain, remainder taken from reference TRBV30 and TRBJ2-2, is SQTIHQWPATLVQPVGSPLSLECTVEGTSNPNLYWYRQAAGRGLQLLFYSVGIGQISSEVPQNLSASRPQDRQFILSSKKLLLSDSGFYLCAWSVYPTSGRRNTGELFFGEGSRLTVL.

The V and J genes are TRBV7-2 and TRBJ1-4; tentatively, D is TRBD1 (5 bases). V lost 2 bases and J lost 0, with 7 bases in between. The CDR3 sequence is 15 residues long. CDR1 SGHTA and CDR2 FQGNSA come from the germline V gene. CDR3 nucleotides: TGTGCCAGCAGCTTATGGGGGACAACTAATGAAAAACTGTTTTTT. This encodes CASSLWGTTNEKLFF.

The chain has TRBV5-4 and TRBJ1-2, with D maybe TRBD1 (6 bases). In germline, CDR1 is SGHNT, CDR2 YYREEE (reference sequence). The CDR3 length is 15 residues. The ends were cut back, 5 bases at V and 8 bases at J, with 22 bases in the middle. The CDR3 here is CASRQGQNGPWGYTF. CDR3 nucleotides: TGTGCCAGCAGACAAGGACAGAACGGTCCCTGGGGCTACACCTTC. The full variable domain, rest sourced from reference TRBV5-4 and TRBJ1-2, is ETGVTQSPTHLIKTRGQQVTLRCSSQSGHNTVSWYQQALGQGPQFIFQYYREEENGRGNFPPRFSGLQFPNYSSELNVNALELDDSALYLCASRQGQNGPWGYTFGSGTRLTVV.

This chain uses TRBV2 with TRBJ2-4; 11 nucleotides line up with TRBD1. Germline CDR1 reads SNHLY; CDR2 reads FYNNEI. Trimming took 7 bases from V and 6 from J; bases not matched to a gene: 5. The CDR3 totals 14 residues. CDR3: CASIPGTGGNIQYF. The CDR3, as DNA: TGTGCCAGCATTCCTGGGACAGGGGGAAACATTCAGTACTTC.

The chain uses TRBV28 and TRBJ2-1; perhaps TRBD2 as D (5 bases). Trimming cost V 5 bases and J 6 bases, with 14 bases left between them. In germline, CDR1 is MDHEN, CDR2 SYDVKM. The CDR3 extends over 14 amino acids. CDR3 DNA sequence: TGTGCCAGCAGTGTAGGGCCGAGCGGCAATGAGCAGTTCTTC. Amino acids: CASSVGPSGNEQFF.

This clonotype was picked up a small number of times. CDR3 protein: CASSHGPSSNQPQHF. The CDR3 nucleotides read TGTGCCAGCAGCCACGGGCCTAGTAGCAATCAGCCCCAGCATTTT. The chain carries TRBV5-6 and TRBJ1-5; D is unresolved. The CDR3 extends over 15 amino acids. Germline assignment: CDR1 SGHDT and CDR2 YYEEEE. The germline V and J ends were trimmed by 4 bases and 0 bases, with 11 bases remaining between them. The variable domain in full, with the rest retrieved from reference TRBV5-6 and TRBJ1-5, is DAGVTQSPTHLIKTRGQQVTLRCSPKSGHDTVSWYQQALGQGPQFIFQYYEEEERQRGNFPDRFSGHQFPNYSSELNVNALLLGDSALYLCASSHGPSSNQPQHFGDGTRLSIL.

This clonotype has just a few counts. The gene calls are TRBV29-1 and TRBJ2-6; D call uncertain. The length of the CDR3 is 14 residues. The V gene's germline CDR1 is SQVTM and CDR2 ANQGSEA. The V end lost 4 bases, the J end lost 0 bases, and 7 bases lay between the germline ends. The CDR3 sequence is CSVGMSSGANVLTF. The CDR3, as DNA: TGCAGCGTTGGAATGAGCTCTGGGGCCAACGTCCTGACTTTC.

This clonotype was counted only a few times. The chain employs TRBV14 and TRBJ1-2; D gene ambiguous. The V and J ends lost 4 bases and 1 base respectively, with 10 bases between them. Germline lookup yields CDR1 SGHDN and CDR2 FVKESK. The CDR3 has 14 amino acids. The DNA of the CDR3 is TGTGCCAGCAGCCCTGATACCATTAACTATGGCTACACCTTC. The encoded protein is CASSPDTINYGYTF.

The chain has TRBV18 and TRBJ1-1; no clear D gene. V lost 3 bases to trimming and J lost 8 bases, with 19 bases between them. The CDR3 totals 15 residues. CDR1 is KGHSH, CDR2 LQKENI, per germline. CDR3 residues: CASSPPNRGSPEAFF. Here the CDR3 DNA reads TGTGCCAGCTCACCCCCTAATCGGGGATCCCCCGAAGCTTTCTTT. The entire variable domain, with the rest obtained from reference TRBV18 and TRBJ1-1, is as follows: NAGVMQNPRHLVRRRGQEARLRCSPMKGHSHVYWYRQLPEEGLKFMVYLQKENIIDESGMPKERFSAEFPKEGPSILRIQQVVRGDSAAYFCASSPPNRGSPEAFFGQGTRLTVV.

The V and J genes are TRBV19 and TRBJ2-7; 7 nucleotides match TRBD2. The CDR3 sequence is 15 residues long. Unmatched junction bases numbered 8, after V lost 3 bases and J lost 3 bases. Per germline, CDR1 LNHDA and CDR2 SQIVND (reference sequence). In nucleotides, the CDR3 is TGTGCCAGTAGTATTAAGCTAGCGGAGTACTACGAGCAGTACTTC. The encoded protein is CASSIKLAEYYEQYF.

Ten or more counts support this clonotype. The chain couples TRBV12-3 or TRBV12-4 to TRBJ1-3; no firm D call. The CDR3 is 14 residues long. V was pared by 4 bases and J by 2 bases, with 9 bases between. The CDR3 DNA is TGTGCCAGCAGTTACCAGAGACCTGGAAACACCATATATTTT. It yields the protein CASSYQRPGNTIYF.